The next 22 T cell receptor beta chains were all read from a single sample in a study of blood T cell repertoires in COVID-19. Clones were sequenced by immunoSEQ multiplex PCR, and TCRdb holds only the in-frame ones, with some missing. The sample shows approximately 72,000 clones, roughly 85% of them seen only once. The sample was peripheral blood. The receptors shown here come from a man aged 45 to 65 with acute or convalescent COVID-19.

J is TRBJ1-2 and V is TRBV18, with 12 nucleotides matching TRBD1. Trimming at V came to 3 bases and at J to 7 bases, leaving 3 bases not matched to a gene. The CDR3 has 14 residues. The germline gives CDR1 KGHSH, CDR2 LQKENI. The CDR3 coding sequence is TGTGCCAGCTCACCGGGACAGGGGGCTTTTGGCTACACCTTC. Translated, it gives CASSPGQGAFGYTF.

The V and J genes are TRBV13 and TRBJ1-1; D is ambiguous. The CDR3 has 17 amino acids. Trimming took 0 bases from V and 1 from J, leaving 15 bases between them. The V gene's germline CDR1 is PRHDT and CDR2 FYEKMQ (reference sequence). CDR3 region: CASSLGVGENRNTEAFF. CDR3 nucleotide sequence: TGTGCCAGCAGCTTAGGGGTCGGGGAAAATCGGAACACTGAAGCTTTCTTT.

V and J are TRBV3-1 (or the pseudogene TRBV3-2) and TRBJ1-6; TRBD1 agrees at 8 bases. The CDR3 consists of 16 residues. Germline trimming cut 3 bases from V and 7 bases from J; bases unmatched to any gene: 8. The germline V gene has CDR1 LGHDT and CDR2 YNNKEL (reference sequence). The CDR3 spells CASSQPPGQANSPLHF. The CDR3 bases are TGTGCCAGCAGCCAGCCCCCGGGACAGGCAAATTCACCCCTCCACTTT.

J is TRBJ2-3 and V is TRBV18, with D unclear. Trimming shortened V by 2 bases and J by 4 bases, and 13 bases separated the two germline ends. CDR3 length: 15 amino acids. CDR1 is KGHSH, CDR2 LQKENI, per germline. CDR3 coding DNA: TGTGCCAGCTCACCAACGTCAGCGCCCCCAGATACGCAGTATTTT. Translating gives CASSPTSAPPDTQYF.

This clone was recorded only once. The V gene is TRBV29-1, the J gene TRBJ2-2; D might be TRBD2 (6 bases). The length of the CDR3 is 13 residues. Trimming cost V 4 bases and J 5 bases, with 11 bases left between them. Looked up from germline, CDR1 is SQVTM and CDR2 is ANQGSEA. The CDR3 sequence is CSVGLAVTGELFF. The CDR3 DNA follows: TGCAGCGTTGGGTTAGCGGTTACCGGGGAGCTGTTTTTT.

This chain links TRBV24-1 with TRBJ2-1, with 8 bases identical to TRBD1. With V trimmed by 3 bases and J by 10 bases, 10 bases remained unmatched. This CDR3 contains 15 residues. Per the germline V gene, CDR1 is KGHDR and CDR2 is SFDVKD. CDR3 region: CATSDVGQAFGEQFF. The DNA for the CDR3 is TGTGCCACCAGTGATGTGGGACAGGCCTTCGGAGAGCAGTTCTTC.

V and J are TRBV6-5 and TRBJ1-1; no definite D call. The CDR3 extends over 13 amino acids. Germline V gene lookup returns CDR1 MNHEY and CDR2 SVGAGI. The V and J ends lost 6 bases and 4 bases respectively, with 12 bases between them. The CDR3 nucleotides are TGTGCCAGCAGCTCCCGCGCCGGCACTGAAGCTTTCTTT. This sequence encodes CASSSRAGTEAFF.

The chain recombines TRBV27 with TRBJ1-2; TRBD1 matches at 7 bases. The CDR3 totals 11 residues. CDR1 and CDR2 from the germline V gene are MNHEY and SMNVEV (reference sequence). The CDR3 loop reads CAVQGGYGYTF. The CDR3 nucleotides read TGTGCTGTTCAGGGGGGTTATGGCTACACCTTC.

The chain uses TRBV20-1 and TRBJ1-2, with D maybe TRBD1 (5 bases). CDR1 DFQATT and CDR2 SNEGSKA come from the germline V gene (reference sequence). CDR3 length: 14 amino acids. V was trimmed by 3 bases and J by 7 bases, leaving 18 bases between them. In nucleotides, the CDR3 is TGCAGTGCTAGTGTGGGGCGGGAAATGGGTGGCTACACCTTC. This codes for CSASVGREMGGYTF.

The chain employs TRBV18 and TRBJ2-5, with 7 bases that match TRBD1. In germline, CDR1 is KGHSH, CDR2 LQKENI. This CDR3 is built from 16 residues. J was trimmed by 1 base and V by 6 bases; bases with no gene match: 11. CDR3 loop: CASSRLNTGAQETQYF. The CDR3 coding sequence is TGTGCCAGCTCGCGACTGAACACAGGGGCCCAAGAGACCCAGTACTTC.

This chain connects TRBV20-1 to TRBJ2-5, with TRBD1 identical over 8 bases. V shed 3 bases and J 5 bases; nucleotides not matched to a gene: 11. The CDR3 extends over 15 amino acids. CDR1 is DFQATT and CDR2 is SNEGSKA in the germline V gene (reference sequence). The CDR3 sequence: CSASNRDRRSETQYF. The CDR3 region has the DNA TGCAGTGCTAGTAACCGGGACAGGAGATCTGAGACCCAGTACTTC.

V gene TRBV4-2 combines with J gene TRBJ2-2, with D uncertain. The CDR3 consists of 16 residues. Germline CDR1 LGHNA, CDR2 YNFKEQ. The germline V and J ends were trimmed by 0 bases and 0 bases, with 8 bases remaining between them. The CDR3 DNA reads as TGTGCCAGCAGCCAAGACGCTAACTCGAACACCGGGGAGCTGTTTTTT. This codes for CASSQDANSNTGELFF.

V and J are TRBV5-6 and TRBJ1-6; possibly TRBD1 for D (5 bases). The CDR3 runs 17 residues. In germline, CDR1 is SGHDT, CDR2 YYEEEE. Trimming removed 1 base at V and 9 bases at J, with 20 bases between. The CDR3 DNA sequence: TGTGCCAGCAGCTTGCAGGGTTCTCAAAGCGTGGGTTCACCCCTCCACTTT. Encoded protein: CASSLQGSQSVGSPLHF.

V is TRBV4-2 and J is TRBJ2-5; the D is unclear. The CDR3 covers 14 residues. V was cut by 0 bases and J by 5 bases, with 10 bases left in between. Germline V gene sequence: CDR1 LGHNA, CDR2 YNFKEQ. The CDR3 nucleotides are TGTGCCAGCAGCCAAGAGGATTGGCGGGAGACCCAGTACTTC. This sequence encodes CASSQEDWRETQYF.

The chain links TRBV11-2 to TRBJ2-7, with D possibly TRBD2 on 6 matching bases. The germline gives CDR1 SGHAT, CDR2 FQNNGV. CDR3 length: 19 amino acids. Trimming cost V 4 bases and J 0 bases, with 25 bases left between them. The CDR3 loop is CASSSTTNQRALASYEQYV. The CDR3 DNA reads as TGTGCCAGCAGCTCAACCACTAACCAAAGGGCACTAGCCTCCTACGAGCAGTACGTC.

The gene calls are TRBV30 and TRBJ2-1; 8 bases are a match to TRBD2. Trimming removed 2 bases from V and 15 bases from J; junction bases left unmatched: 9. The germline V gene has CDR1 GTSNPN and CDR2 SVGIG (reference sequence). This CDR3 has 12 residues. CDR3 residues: CAWSHAPGRAFF. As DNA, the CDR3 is TGTGCCTGGAGTCACGCCCCCGGGAGGGCGTTCTTC.

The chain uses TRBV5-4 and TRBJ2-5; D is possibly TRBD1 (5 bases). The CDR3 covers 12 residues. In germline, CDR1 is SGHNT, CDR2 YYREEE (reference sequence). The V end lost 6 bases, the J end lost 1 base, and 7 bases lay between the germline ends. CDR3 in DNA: TGTGCCAGCACCGACAGCCAAGAGACCCAGTACTTC. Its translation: CASTDSQETQYF.

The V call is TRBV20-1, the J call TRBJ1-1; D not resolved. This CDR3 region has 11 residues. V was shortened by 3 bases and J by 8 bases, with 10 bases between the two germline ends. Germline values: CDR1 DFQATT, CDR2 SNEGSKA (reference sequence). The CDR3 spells CSASSRLEAFF. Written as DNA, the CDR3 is TGCAGTGCTAGTTCTAGACTAGAAGCTTTCTTT.

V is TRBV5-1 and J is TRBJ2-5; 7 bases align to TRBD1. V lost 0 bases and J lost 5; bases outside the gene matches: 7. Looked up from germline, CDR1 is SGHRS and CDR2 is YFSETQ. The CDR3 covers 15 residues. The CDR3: CASSLGKGARETQYF. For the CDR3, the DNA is TGCGCCAGCAGCTTGGGGAAGGGGGCCCGGGAGACCCAGTACTTC.

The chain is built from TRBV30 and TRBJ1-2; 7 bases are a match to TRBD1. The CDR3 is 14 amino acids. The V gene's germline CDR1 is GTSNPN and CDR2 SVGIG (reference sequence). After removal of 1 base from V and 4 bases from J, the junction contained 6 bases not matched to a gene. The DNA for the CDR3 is TGTGCCTGGAGTGAGGGGGCCTCCTTCTATGGCTACACCTTC. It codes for CAWSEGASFYGYTF.

CDR3 protein: CATAGLAGGNTGELFF. In DNA, the CDR3 is TGTGCCACAGCGGGACTAGCGGGGGGGAACACCGGGGAGCTGTTTTTT. The V gene is TRBV24-1, the J gene TRBJ2-2, with 15 bases aligning to TRBD2. Germline V gene lookup returns CDR1 KGHDR and CDR2 SFDVKD. V lost 10 bases, J lost 1 base, and 3 bases stayed unmatched. The CDR3 contains 16 residues.

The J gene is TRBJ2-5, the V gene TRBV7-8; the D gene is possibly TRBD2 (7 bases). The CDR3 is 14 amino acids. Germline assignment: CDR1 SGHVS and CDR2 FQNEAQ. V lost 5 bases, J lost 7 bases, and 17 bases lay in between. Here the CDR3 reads CASSRAGARGTQYF. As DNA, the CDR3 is TGTGCCAGCAGCCGGGCGGGGGCCCGGGGGACCCAGTACTTC.